The rows below give T cell receptor beta chains drawn from one sample of a study of long-term antiretroviral therapy in people with HIV. Measured with immunoSEQ multiplex PCR; TCRdb has only the in-frame clones, and not every one. Of over 20,000 clones in the sample, about 87% were seen once. The sample here was unsorted PBMCs, taken approximately 2.5 years after starting antiretroviral therapy. The receptors here all came from a woman between 50 and 59 years old with HIV. CDR3s include the opening cysteine and the closing phenylalanine or tryptophan. The D gene is left open where the match is weak. The size of a clone is reported for some rows only, either as once, few or many, or as a class for expanded clones.

TRBJ2-1 | TRBV5-6 | NA | NA | TGTGCCAGCAGCTCCTATCGGACTGGCAGCTCCTACAATGAGCAGTTCTTC | CASSSYRTGSSYNEQFF
TRBJ2-7 | TRBV14 | once | NA | TGTGCCAGCAGCCAAGAGGATGTTGTAGGGGTGAATTCCTACGAGCAGTACTTC | CASSQEDVVGVNSYEQYF
TRBJ1-2 | TRBV6-5 | once | NA | TGTGCCAGCAGCCCTCAGGGCCTTCGGGGCTACACCTTC | CASSPQGLRGYTF
TRBJ1-1 | TRBV7-9 | few | NA | TGTGCCAGCAGCTTAGCGCAAGGGCGGGTGGGCACTGAAGCTTTCTTT | CASSLAQGRVGTEAFF
TRBJ2-1 | TRBV6-1 | NA | NA | TGTGCCAGCAGTGAAATTGCCAACAATGAGCAGTTCTTC | CASSEIANNEQFF
TRBJ2-1 | TRBV7-8 | NA | TRBD1 | TGTGCCAGCAGCTTAGTAGTGGCCGGGACAGGGGCCTACAATGAGCAGTTCTTC | CASSLVVAGTGAYNEQFF
TRBJ2-3 | TRBV7-9 | NA | NA | TGTGCCAGTCGTAGAATGGAGGTCGCCACAGATACGCAGTATTTT | CASRRMEVATDTQYF
TRBJ2-3 | TRBV11-1 | NA | NA | TGTGCCAGCAGCTTTTCGGCTAGCGGCACAGATACGCAGTATTTT | CASSFSASGTDTQYF
TRBJ2-1 | TRBV6-5 | NA | TRBD2 | TGTGCCAGCAGTTGGGGGGGAGCCTACAATGAGCAGTTCTTC | CASSWGGAYNEQFF
TRBJ1-5 | TRBV19 | NA | NA | TGTGCCAGTAGTATAAGGGATGAGGGGTATAGCAATCAGCCCCAGCATTTT | CASSIRDEGYSNQPQHF
TRBJ1-4 | TRBV28 | once | NA | TGTGCCAGCAGTGGTCCTGGAACCCAATCTAATGAAAAACTGTTTTTT | CASSGPGTQSNEKLFF
TRBJ1-5 | TRBV14 | NA | TRBD1 | TGTGCCAGCAGCCAAGGGACAGGGGGCAATCAGCCCCAGCATTTT | CASSQGTGGNQPQHF
TRBJ1-5 | TRBV10-3 | NA | TRBD1 | TGTGCCATCAGCCGGACAGGGGATAGCAATCAGCCCCAGCATTTT | CAISRTGDSNQPQHF
TRBJ1-1 | TRBV11-1 | NA | NA | TGTGCCAGCAGCTTTACAACCCTCGCAACTGAAGCTTTCTTT | CASSFTTLATEAFF
TRBJ2-7 | TRBV2 | NA | NA | TGTGCCAGCAGTGAAGCGGGACCGGCCTACGAGCAGTACTTC | CASSEAGPAYEQYF
TRBJ2-3 | TRBV29-1 | NA | TRBD1 | TGCAGCGTTGCGGCAGGGGGCTCAGATACGCAGTATTTT | CSVAAGGSDTQYF
TRBJ2-3 | TRBV27 | NA | NA | TGTGCCAGCAGTTTAGGGCTCGACACAGATACGCAGTATTTT | CASSLGLDTDTQYF
TRBJ2-7 | TRBV6-5 | NA | NA | TGTGCCAGCAGTTACTCGACTGGGGGAACCTACGAGCAGTACTTC | CASSYSTGGTYEQYF
TRBJ2-7 | TRBV7-6 | NA | NA | TGTGCCAGCAGCTTGAGGACGGAGACCTACGAGCAGTACTTC | CASSLRTETYEQYF
TRBJ1-3 | TRBV7-9 | NA | NA | TGTGCGGTCCACAGGGAGCTAGCTGGAAACACCATATATTTT | CAVHRELAGNTIYF
TRBJ2-7 | TRBV7-2 | NA | NA | TGTGCCAGCAGCTTCGGCGGACGGGAGCAGTACTTC | CASSFGGREQYF
TRBJ1-3 | TRBV6-5 | NA | NA | TGTGCCAGCAGTTACTCAGGGCCAGGAAACACCATATATTTT | CASSYSGPGNTIYF
TRBJ1-2 | TRBV28 | NA | NA | TGTGCCAGCAGTCTAACGATCTTTTATGGCTACACCTTC | CASSLTIFYGYTF
TRBJ1-2 | TRBV29-1 | NA | NA | TGCAGCGTTGAAGATCGGGCCTACTATGGCTACACCTTC | CSVEDRAYYGYTF
TRBJ2-3 | TRBV7-9 | NA | NA | TGTGCCAGCAGCTTAGTAGCTAGCACAGATACGCAGTATTTT | CASSLVASTDTQYF
TRBJ1-1 | TRBV27 | NA | TRBD1 | TGTGCCAGCAGAACCGGGACAGGAGACACTGAAGCTTTCTTT | CASRTGTGDTEAFF
TRBJ1-2 | TRBV2 | NA | NA | TGTGCCAGCAGGACCTATCAGGACAGTGCAAGCTACACCTTC | CASRTYQDSASYTF
TRBJ2-3 | TRBV5-5 | NA | NA | TGTGCCAGCAGCTTGGGGCCATTAGGGGACAAGCAGTATTTT | CASSLGPLGDKQYF
TRBJ2-5 | TRBV7-3 | NA | NA | TGTGCCAGCAGTTCCACTAACCAAGAGACCCAGTACTTC | CASSSTNQETQYF
TRBJ2-7 | TRBV4-2 | NA | NA | TGTGCCAGCAGCCAAGATTGGGGGGACCCCTACGAGCAGTACTTC | CASSQDWGDPYEQYF
TRBJ1-2 | TRBV28 | few | NA | TGTGCCAGCAGTTTCGCAATTCTAATGGGTAGTTCAAGGTACTATGGCTACACCTTC | CASSFAILMGSSRYYGYTF
TRBJ1-2 | TRBV28 | once | NA | TGTGCCAGCAGTTTAAGTTCGGAGGGACTTCGTGGCTACACCTTC | CASSLSSEGLRGYTF
TRBJ1-2 | TRBV6-6 | once | NA | TGTGCCAGCAGTTACAGGGAAAACCACTATGGCTACACCTTC | CASSYRENHYGYTF
TRBJ2-3 | TRBV2 | NA | TRBD1 | TGTGCCAGCAGTGTCGGACAGGGGGCCACAGATACGCAGTATTTT | CASSVGQGATDTQYF
TRBJ2-7 | TRBV19 | NA | TRBD1 | TGTGCCAGTAGTATATCGTTCTGGGGACAGGGCGACGAGCAGTACTTC | CASSISFWGQGDEQYF
TRBJ2-5 | TRBV13 | NA | TRBD2 | TGTGCCAGCAGCTTAGTGGGAGGGAGTGAAGACCAGTACTTC | CASSLVGGSEDQYF
TRBJ2-7 | TRBV5-1 | NA | NA | TGCGCCAGCAGCTTGGCCGGGAACTACGAGCAGTACTTC | CASSLAGNYEQYF
TRBJ1-1 | TRBV10-3 | NA | NA | TGTGCCATCAGACAGGGCCCGACTGAAGCTTTCTTT | CAIRQGPTEAFF
TRBJ1-1 | TRBV27 | NA | NA | TGTGCCAGCAGTCCCCAGGTTTACACTGAAGCTTTCTTT | CASSPQVYTEAFF
TRBJ2-1 | TRBV27 | once | NA | TGTGCCAGCAGCTCTAGGGGGGTCACCTACAATGAGCAGTTCTTC | CASSSRGVTYNEQFF
TRBJ2-3 | TRBV10-3 | once | NA | TGTGCCATCAGTGAGTCGGCGGGAAGTAGCACAGATACGCAGTATTTT | CAISESAGSSTDTQYF
TRBJ2-2 | TRBV7-9 | NA | TRBD2 | TGTGCCAGCACCCTCCCCGCGGGAGGGCCCGGCGGGGAGCTGTTTTTT | CASTLPAGGPGGELFF
TRBJ2-7 | TRBV29-1 | NA | NA | TGCAGCGTTGAAGACGCGCTCAGCGAGCAGTACTTC | CSVEDALSEQYF
TRBJ1-2 | TRBV28 | NA | TRBD1 | TGTGCCAGCAGTTTTCGACTCGCCCAGGGGGCGGACTATGGCTACACCTTC | CASSFRLAQGADYGYTF
TRBJ2-7 | TRBV7-2 | NA | TRBD1 | TGTGCCAGCAGCTACATGGGACAGGTGGTTAGCGAGCAGTACTTC | CASSYMGQVVSEQYF
TRBJ2-1 | TRBV28 | NA | TRBD1 | TGTGCCAGCCAAGGAGGCGGGACAGGGAACAATGAGCAGTTCTTC | CASQGGGTGNNEQFF
TRBJ1-1 | TRBV7-2 | NA | NA | TGTGCCAGCAGCGAACAGGGGAACACTGAAGCTTTCTTT | CASSEQGNTEAFF
TRBJ2-1 | TRBV7-2 | once | TRBD2 | TGTGCCAGCAGCTTGGTGTGGGGGGGGTACAATGAGCAGTTCTTC | CASSLVWGGYNEQFF